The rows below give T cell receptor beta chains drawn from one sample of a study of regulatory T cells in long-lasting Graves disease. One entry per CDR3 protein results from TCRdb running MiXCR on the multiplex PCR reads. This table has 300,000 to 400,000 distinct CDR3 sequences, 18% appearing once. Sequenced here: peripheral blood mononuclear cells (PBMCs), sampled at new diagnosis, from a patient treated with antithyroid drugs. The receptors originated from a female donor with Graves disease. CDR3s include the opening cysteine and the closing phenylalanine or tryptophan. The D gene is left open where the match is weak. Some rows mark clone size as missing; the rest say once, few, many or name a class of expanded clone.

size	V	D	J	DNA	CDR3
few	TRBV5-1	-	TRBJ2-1	TGCGCCAGCAGTGGGCAGGGCGGCTACAATGAGCAGTTCTTC	CASSGQGGYNEQFF
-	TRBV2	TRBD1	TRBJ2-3	TGTGCCAGCAGTCGACAGGGAGCTAGCACAGATACGCAGTATTTT	CASSRQGASTDTQYF
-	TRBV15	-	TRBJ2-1	TGTGCCACCAGCAGCACAGTAAACAATGAGCAGTTCTTC	CATSSTVNNEQFF
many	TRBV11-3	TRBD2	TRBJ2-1	TGTGCCAGCATGGAAACCGGGACTAGCGGTTACAATGAGCAGTTCTTC	CASMETGTSGYNEQFF
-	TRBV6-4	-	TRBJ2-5	TGTGCCAGCAGTAAAACGGCGGCGGGGAGGGAGACCCAGTACTTC	CASSKTAAGRETQYF
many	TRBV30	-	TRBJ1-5	TGTGCCTGGAGTGTGGGGCAGGGCAATCAGCCCCAGCATTTT	CAWSVGQGNQPQHF
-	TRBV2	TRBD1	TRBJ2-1	TGTGCCGGAGGACAGGGCGAAGGATACAATGAGCAGTTCTTC	CAGGQGEGYNEQFF
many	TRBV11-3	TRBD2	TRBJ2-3	TGTGCCACCGGGACTAGCGGACCCACAGATACGCAGTATTTT	CATGTSGPTDTQYF
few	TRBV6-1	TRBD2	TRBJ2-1	TGTGCCAGCATTGGGGGGAGGGCCATCGACAATGAGCAGTTCTTC	CASIGGRAIDNEQFF
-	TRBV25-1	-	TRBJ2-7	TGTGCCAGCAGTGTATCTACCTACGAGCAGTACTTC	CASSVSTYEQYF
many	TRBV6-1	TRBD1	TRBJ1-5	TGTGCCAGCAGTGAGGGAACAGGGGGTGGTCAGCCCCAGCATTTT	CASSEGTGGGQPQHF
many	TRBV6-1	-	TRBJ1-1	TGTGCCAGCAGTGAATATTGGGGCGCAAACACTGAAGCTTTCTTT	CASSEYWGANTEAFF
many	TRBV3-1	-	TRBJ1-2	TGTGCCAGCAGCCAACAGGCCCTGGACTATGGCTACACCTTC	CASSQQALDYGYTF
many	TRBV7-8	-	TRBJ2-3	TGTGCCAGCAGCGTAGAGTTAGGGGATACGCAGTATTTT	CASSVELGDTQYF
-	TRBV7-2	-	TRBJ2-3	TGTGCCAGCACGGACAAGAGCACAGATACGCAGTATTTT	CASTDKSTDTQYF
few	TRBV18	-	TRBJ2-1	TGTGCCAGCTCACCACCTGGCCTCCAATTTGTTGAGCAGTTCTTC	CASSPPGLQFVEQFF
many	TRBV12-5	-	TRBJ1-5	TGTGCTAGTGGGCCGGGGGGAACCCTTGATCAGCCCCAGCATTTT	CASGPGGTLDQPQHF
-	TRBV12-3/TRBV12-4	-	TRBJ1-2	TGTGCCAGCAGTTTACCCGGAGCTAACTATGGCTACACCTTC	CASSLPGANYGYTF